Presented here are 25 T cell receptor beta chains from one specimen sequenced in a study of blood T cell repertoires in COVID-19. Method: immunoSEQ multiplex PCR; TCRdb's copy keeps in-frame clones and lacks some. Of fewer than 450,000 clones in the sample, approximately 89% were seen once. The material sequenced was peripheral blood. Receptors were obtained from a young woman who had recovered from COVID-19.

This chain joins TRBV2 and TRBJ2-1, with TRBD2 as a possible D gene (7 bases). Trimming cost V 4 bases and J 6 bases, with 13 bases left between them. The CDR3 has 14 residues. Germline V lookup: CDR1 SNHLY, CDR2 FYNNEI. In DNA form, the CDR3 reads TGTGCCAGCAGTGTAAAAGGGGGGGCCAATGAGCAGTTCTTC. This sequence encodes CASSVKGGANEQFF.

V and J are TRBV7-2 and TRBJ2-1, with 8 bases aligning to TRBD1. Trimming cost V 0 bases and J 8 bases; bases outside gene matches: 6. The CDR3 consists of 15 residues. Germline lookup yields CDR1 SGHTA and CDR2 FQGNSA. Here the CDR3 reads CASSLAGQVEHEQFF. The CDR3, as DNA: TGTGCCAGCAGCTTAGCGGGACAGGTTGAGCATGAGCAGTTCTTC.

This chain uses TRBV20-1 with TRBJ2-1, with 10 bases fitting TRBD1. The CDR3 contains 11 residues. CDR1 and CDR2 from the germline V gene are DFQATT and SNEGSKA (reference sequence). The trim removed 6 bases at V and 13 bases at J, leaving 6 bases unmatched. CDR3 bases: TGCAGTGCAACGACAGGGGGCGGACAGTTCTTC. Its translation: CSATTGGGQFF.

The chain joins TRBV29-1 to TRBJ1-1, with D perhaps matching TRBD1 (5 bases). CDR3 length equals 12 residues. The ends were cut back, 5 bases at V and 2 bases at J, with 9 bases in the middle. Germline V gene data show CDR1 as SQVTM and CDR2 as ANQGSEA. The CDR3 loop is CSVTDRNTEAFF. For the CDR3, the DNA is TGCAGCGTTACTGACAGAAACACTGAAGCTTTCTTT.

The chain joins TRBV29-1 to TRBJ1-2; no firm D call. The CDR3 extends over 13 amino acids. Trimming cost V 0 bases and J 8 bases, with 13 bases left between them. CDR1 and CDR2 from the germline V gene are SQVTM and ANQGSEA. The CDR3 sequence is CSVEDALRVGYTF. CDR3 nucleotides: TGCAGCGTTGAAGATGCCCTACGTGTAGGCTACACCTTC.

This clone was detected only once. The same CDR3 arises from other DNA sequences in this sample as well. The V gene is TRBV10-3, the J gene TRBJ1-5, with 8 bases that match TRBD1. Germline CDR1 is ENHRY and CDR2 is SYGVKD. J lost 2 bases, V lost 6 bases, and 0 bases had no gene match. The CDR3 loop spans 13 amino acids. CDR3 loop: CAIRDRGNQPQHF. CDR3 coding DNA: TGTGCCATCAGGGACAGGGGCAATCAGCCCCAGCATTTT.

The J gene is TRBJ2-3, the V gene TRBV28, with 10 bases lining up with TRBD2. The V and J ends lost 6 bases and 0 bases, in that order; junction bases with no gene match: 15. CDR1 is MDHEN and CDR2 is SYDVKM in the germline V gene. CDR3 length: 19 residues. The chain's CDR3 is CASRPLWSMTSGSTDTQYF. CDR3 DNA sequence: TGTGCCAGCAGACCTCTATGGTCTATGACTAGCGGGAGCACAGATACGCAGTATTTT. Supplemented by reference TRBV28 and TRBJ2-3, the full variable domain reads DVKVTQSSRYLVKRTGEKVFLECVQDMDHENMFWYRQDPGLGLRLIYFSYDVKMKEKGDIPEGYSVSREKKERFSLILESASTNQTSMYLCASRPLWSMTSGSTDTQYFGPGTRLTVL.

J is TRBJ2-1 and V is TRBV11-2; a weak D match, TRBD2 (5 bases). Germline V gene data show CDR1 as SGHAT and CDR2 as FQNNGV. This CDR3 has 15 amino acids. Trimming cost V 1 base and J 4 bases, with 11 bases left between them. The CDR3 nucleotides read TGTGCCAGCAGCTTAGTAACTAGTCCGTACAATGAGCAGTTCTTC. Residues: CASSLVTSPYNEQFF.

This rearrangement joins TRBV5-4 to TRBJ1-2; the match to TRBD1 covers 11 bases. CDR3 size: 14 residues. V lost 5 bases to trimming and J lost 8 bases; unmatched junction nucleotides: 8. Germline V lookup: CDR1 SGHNT, CDR2 YYREEE (reference sequence). The CDR3: CASRSPGTGGGYTF. The CDR3 nucleotides are TGTGCCAGCAGGTCCCCGGGGACAGGGGGAGGCTACACCTTC.

The rearrangement links TRBV5-4 to TRBJ2-3; TRBD2 agrees at 12 bases. The ends lost 2 bases at V and 6 bases at J; junction bases unmatched: 4. The CDR3 consists of 15 residues. Germline CDR1 SGHNT, CDR2 YYREEE (reference sequence). CDR3 bases: TGTGCCAGCAGCTTCTGGACTAGCGGGAAGGATACGCAGTATTTT. It yields the protein CASSFWTSGKDTQYF.

This chain joins TRBV27 and TRBJ2-1; 7 bases align to TRBD2. V was clipped by 5 bases and J by 3 bases; unmatched bases: 7. Per the germline V gene, CDR1 is MNHEY and CDR2 is SMNVEV (reference sequence). This CDR3 is 15 amino acids long. The CDR3 region is CASSGTTTFYNEQFF. The CDR3 region has the DNA TGTGCCAGCAGTGGGACTACTACCTTCTACAATGAGCAGTTCTTC.

On this clone itself: At one of its ends the junction is not consistent with the germline gene, which may arise from a read error. The chain combines TRBV6-6 with TRBJ2-1, with TRBD2 matching 11 bases. Germline CDR1 is MNHNY and CDR2 is SVGAGI (reference sequence). CDR3 length: 15 amino acids. CDR3 region: CSSSLAGGRNNEQFF. DNA of the CDR3: TGTTCCAGCTCATTAGCGGGAGGGAGGAACAATGAGCAGTTCTTC.

The rearrangement uses TRBV28 and TRBJ1-1; unclear D gene. CDR1 is MDHEN, CDR2 SYDVKM, per germline. V was trimmed by 7 bases and J by 5 bases, leaving 14 bases between them. The CDR3 is 13 amino acids. For the CDR3, the DNA is TGTGCCAGCATCCACTCCCACCTAACTGAAGCTTTCTTT. This translates into CASIHSHLTEAFF.

This chain connects TRBV9 to TRBJ1-6; D might be TRBD1 (6 bases). V lost 3 bases and J lost 7, with 14 bases in between. CDR1 is SGDLS, CDR2 YYNGEE, per germline. The CDR3 covers 15 residues. CDR3 sequence: CASSAIGQPNSPLHF. CDR3 nucleotides: TGTGCCAGCAGCGCAATCGGACAGCCCAATTCACCCCTCCACTTT. The variable domain in full, with the rest retrieved from reference TRBV9 and TRBJ1-6, is DSGVTQTPKHLITATGQRVTLRCSPRSGDLSVYWYQQSLDQGLQFLIQYYNGEERAKGNILERFSAQQFPDLHSELNLSSLELGDSALYFCASSAIGQPNSPLHFGNGTRLTVT.

This clone was recorded once. This chain uses TRBV6-5 with TRBJ2-7, with a tentative D call TRBD1 (5 bases). Trimming pared 6 bases from V and 0 bases from J, leaving 9 bases between. The CDR3 sequence is 13 residues long. The V gene's germline CDR1 is MNHEY and CDR2 SVGAGI. CDR3 residues: CASRGRNSYEQYV. The CDR3 DNA reads TGTGCCAGCAGGGGGCGGAACTCCTACGAGCAGTACGTC.

The chain uses TRBV7-2 and TRBJ2-1, with 14 bases matching TRBD2. Losses at the gene ends were 5 bases for V and 7 bases for J; bases not matched to a gene: 13. The CDR3 is 18 residues long. Germline-derived CDR1 and CDR2 are SGHTA and FQGNSA. DNA of the CDR3: TGTGCCAGCAGCCTATATCAGGGACTAGCGGGAGTAGGGAATGAGCAGTTCTTC. It translates to CASSLYQGLAGVGNEQFF.

The V gene is TRBV24-1, the J gene TRBJ2-5; 8 bases line up with TRBD1. The CDR3 consists of 16 residues. Germline loops: CDR1 KGHDR, CDR2 SFDVKD. The V segment lost 4 bases and the J segment 5 bases; nucleotides outside the gene matches: 11. The CDR3 DNA reads TGTGCCACCAGTGACCCAGGCGACAGGGGTGGGGAGACCCAGTACTTC. This codes for CATSDPGDRGGETQYF.

This chain uses TRBV6-2 or TRBV6-3 with TRBJ2-7, with 13 bases identical to TRBD2. Unmatched junction bases numbered 6, after V lost 5 bases and J lost 2 bases. Germline V gene data show CDR1 as MNHEY and CDR2 as SVGEGT. This CDR3 contains 16 residues. CDR3: CASSTPTSGRAYEQYV. The CDR3 nucleotides read TGTGCCAGCAGTACCCCTACTAGCGGGAGGGCCTACGAGCAGTACGTC.

The chain links TRBV29-1 to TRBJ1-6, with 9 bases identical to TRBD1. Germline CDR1 and CDR2: SQVTM and ANQGSEA. V gave up 4 bases and J gave up 6 bases; unmatched junction bases: 10. This CDR3 contains 16 residues. CDR3 region: CSVAYGSGQGNSPLHF. DNA for the CDR3: TGCAGCGTTGCATATGGTTCGGGACAGGGTAATTCACCCCTCCACTTT.

The chain links TRBV24-1 to TRBJ2-7; 11 bases map to TRBD1. Germline-derived CDR1 and CDR2 are KGHDR and SFDVKD. J lost 3 bases, V lost 4 bases, and 10 bases had no gene match. The CDR3 is made up of 17 amino acids. The CDR3 nucleotides are TGTGCCACCAGTGAACTAGGAGGACAGGGGGCTGTCTACGAGCAGTACGTC. As protein: CATSELGGQGAVYEQYV.

The chain recombines TRBV18 with TRBJ2-7, with TRBD2 matching 11 bases. CDR1 and CDR2 (germline): KGHSH, LQKENI. The trim removed 3 bases at V and 2 bases at J, leaving 15 bases unmatched. The CDR3 covers 19 residues. The CDR3 protein is CASSPPPFSGRVGAYEQYV. CDR3 DNA sequence: TGTGCCAGCTCACCCCCTCCCTTTAGCGGGAGGGTGGGGGCCTACGAGCAGTACGTC.

This clone was seen a single time. The chain joins TRBV7-2 to TRBJ1-4; 7 positions match TRBD1. The CDR3 is 15 residues long. CDR1 SGHTA and CDR2 FQGNSA come from the germline V gene. Unmatched junction bases numbered 7, after V lost 5 bases and J lost 4 bases. The CDR3 region is CASSPGTDYNEKLFF. DNA for the CDR3: TGTGCCAGCAGCCCTGGGACAGACTATAATGAAAAACTGTTTTTT. Full variable domain (outside the CDR3, taken from reference TRBV7-2 and TRBJ1-4): GAGVSQSPSNKVTEKGKDVELRCDPISGHTALYWYRQSLGQGLEFLIYFQGNSAPDKSGLPSDRFSAERTGGSVSTLTIQRTQQEDSAVYLCASSPGTDYNEKLFFGSGTQLSVL.

V gene TRBV3-1 (or the pseudogene TRBV3-2) combines with J gene TRBJ1-5; TRBD1 is a possible D gene (5 bases). The V end was cut by 2 bases, the J end by 9 bases, with 14 bases between. This CDR3 contains 14 residues. Germline lookup yields CDR1 LGHDT and CDR2 YNNKEL (reference sequence). The CDR3 is CASSQMTATGPQHF. The CDR3 DNA sequence: TGTGCCAGCAGCCAAATGACAGCCACGGGGCCCCAGCATTTT.

The chain uses TRBV2 and TRBJ1-1; 8 nucleotides line up with TRBD1. CDR3 size: 13 residues. Trimming at V came to 10 bases and at J to 1 base, leaving 5 bases not matched to a gene. Germline assignment: CDR1 SNHLY and CDR2 FYNNEI. In nucleotides, the CDR3 is TGTGCCACCTATGACAGGGGGAACACTGAAGCTTTCTTT. Its translation is CATYDRGNTEAFF.

This chain links TRBV2 with TRBJ1-3; tentatively, D is TRBD1 (5 bases). CDR3 size: 14 residues. Per germline, CDR1 SNHLY and CDR2 FYNNEI. V lost 4 bases to trimming and J lost 5 bases, with 12 bases between them. CDR3 region: CASSAAGERNTIYF. The CDR3 region has the DNA TGTGCCAGCAGTGCTGCGGGGGAGAGAAACACCATATATTTT.